Below are 11 T cell receptor beta chains sequenced from a single sample in a study of CD8 T cells in ankylosing spondylitis. TCRdb re-analysed the 5' RACE reads in MiXCR, keeping a single row per CDR3 protein. This sample has just over 350,000 distinct CDR3 sequences, with 20% to 25% found just once. Sequencing was done on a sample of blood, either unsorted or a sorted T cell fraction (not recorded which). Receptors were obtained from a male donor with ankylosing spondylitis or in good health (not recorded which).

V is TRBV12-3 or TRBV12-4 and J is TRBJ1-2; 7 bases are shared with TRBD1. The CDR3 sequence is 14 residues long. The V and J ends lost 3 bases and 8 bases, in that order; junction bases with no gene match: 9. DNA for the CDR3: TGTGCCAGCAGTTTCGTGGAGGGGGCGCGCGGCTACACCTTC. Translation gives CASSFVEGARGYTF.

This clonotype was recorded a few times. The chain joins TRBV4-1 to TRBJ2-5; D assignment may be TRBD1 or TRBD2 (5 bases each). CDR3 size: 17 residues. Trimming shortened V by 1 base and J by 2 bases, and 17 bases separated the two germline ends. Germline V gene lookup returns CDR1 MGHRA and CDR2 YSYEKL. CDR3 in amino acids: CASSQVHRGELQETQYF. The CDR3 nucleotides are TGCGCCAGCAGCCAAGTTCACAGAGGGGAACTTCAAGAGACCCAGTACTTC.

The chain links TRBV20-1 to TRBJ2-7; D possibly corresponds to TRBD1 (6 bases). V lost 6 bases, J lost 6 bases, and 27 bases lay in between. The CDR3 length is 16 residues. Looked up from germline, CDR1 is DFQATT and CDR2 is SNEGSKA (reference sequence). CDR3 loop: CSAVTQRDTYRGEQYF. CDR3 DNA: TGCAGTGCCGTAACACAACGGGACACCTACAGAGGCGAGCAGTACTTC.

The chain has TRBV11-2 and TRBJ2-7, with TRBD1 matching over 7 bases. The length of the CDR3 is 12 residues. Germline CDR1 is SGHAT and CDR2 is FQNNGV. V gave up 1 base and J gave up 10 bases; unmatched junction bases: 4. The CDR3 loop is CASSLGLGGQYF. The CDR3 DNA reads TGTGCCAGCAGCTTAGGGCTAGGGGGCCAGTACTTC.

This chain connects TRBV12-3 or TRBV12-4 to TRBJ1-4; D might be TRBD1 (5 bases). The CDR3 has 16 residues. The ends were cut back, 4 bases at V and 4 bases at J, with 16 bases in the middle. In DNA form, the CDR3 reads TGTGCCAGCAGTTCCTTAGACAGCCCCCTTAATGAAAAACTGTTTTTT. It encodes CASSSLDSPLNEKLFF.

The chain joins TRBV12-3 or TRBV12-4 to TRBJ2-1; maybe TRBD2 (7 bases). The CDR3 sequence is 14 residues long. With 5 bases removed from V and 9 bases from J, the gap between germline ends came to 17 bases. The CDR3 region has the DNA TGTGCCAGCAGTCCCGGGACACCGGGGGGTGAGCAGTTCTTC. Amino acids: CASSPGTPGGEQFF.

This clonotype was seen only a few times. The gene calls are TRBV29-1 and TRBJ2-7; 8 nucleotides match TRBD2. J gave up 1 base and V 1 base, and 3 bases lay outside the gene matches. Germline V gene data show CDR1 as SQVTM and CDR2 as ANQGSEA. The CDR3 is made up of 14 amino acids. CDR3 nucleotides: TGCAGCGTTGAAGCGCGGGGGGTATCCTACGAGCAGTACTTC. Its protein is CSVEARGVSYEQYF.

The V and J genes are TRBV28 and TRBJ1-2; D call uncertain. Germline CDR1 is MDHEN and CDR2 is SYDVKM. The CDR3 consists of 15 residues. V was cut by 5 bases and J by 6 bases, with 19 bases left in between. The CDR3, as DNA: TGTGCCAGCAGTACCGGATTTCGGGGTACCCATGGCTACACCTTC. It is translated as CASSTGFRGTHGYTF.

The V gene is TRBV12-3 or TRBV12-4, the J gene TRBJ1-2, with D uncertain. The CDR3 is 13 residues long. Trimming took off 3 bases at V and 6 bases at J, with 11 bases between the two ends. The CDR3 DNA reads TGTGCCAGCAGTTTGGCGGTATTTAATGGCTACACCTTC. It specifies CASSLAVFNGYTF.

This clonotype turned up a few times. The V call is TRBV2, the J call TRBJ2-4; 10 nucleotides align to TRBD1. CDR3 length: 14 residues. After removal of 10 bases from V and 7 bases from J, the junction contained 10 bases not matched to a gene. In germline, CDR1 is SNHLY, CDR2 FYNNEI. This CDR3 is CATRTGGSWNIQYF. CDR3 nucleotide sequence: TGTGCCACCCGGACAGGGGGGAGTTGGAACATTCAGTACTTC. The full variable domain, its missing parts supplied by reference TRBV2 and TRBJ2-4, is EPEVTQTPSHQVTQMGQEVILRCVPISNHLYFYWYRQILGQKVEFLVSFYNNEISEKSEIFDDQFSVERPDGSNFTLKIRSTKLEDSAMYFCATRTGGSWNIQYFGAGTRLSVL.

This clonotype appeared a few times. The chain couples TRBV12-3 or TRBV12-4 to TRBJ1-2; no firm D call. This CDR3 spans 13 amino acids. Trimming pared 5 bases from V and 4 bases from J, leaving 11 bases between. CDR3 in DNA: TGTGCCAGCAGTCCAAGAGTTGGCTATGGCTACACCTTC. Its protein is CASSPRVGYGYTF.